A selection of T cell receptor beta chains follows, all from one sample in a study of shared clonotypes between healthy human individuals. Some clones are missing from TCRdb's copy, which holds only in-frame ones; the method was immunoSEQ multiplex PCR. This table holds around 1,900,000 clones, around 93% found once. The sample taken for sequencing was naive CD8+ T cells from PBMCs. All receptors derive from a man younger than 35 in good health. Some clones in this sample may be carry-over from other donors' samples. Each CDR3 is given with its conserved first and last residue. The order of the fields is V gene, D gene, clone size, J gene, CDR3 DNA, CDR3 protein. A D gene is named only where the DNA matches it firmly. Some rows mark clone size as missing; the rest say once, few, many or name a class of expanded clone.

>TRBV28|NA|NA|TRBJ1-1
TGTGCCAGCAGTTTAGGACAGCTTGAAGCTTTCTTT
CASSLGQLEAFF
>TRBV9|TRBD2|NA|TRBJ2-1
TGTGCCAGCAGCGTAGGTGGGCGGGAGGGCCCCTACAATGAGCAGTTCTTC
CASSVGGREGPYNEQFF
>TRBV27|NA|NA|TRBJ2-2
TGTGCCAGCAGTTGGAGCGGGCTGGGCGGGGAGCTGTTTTTT
CASSWSGLGGELFF
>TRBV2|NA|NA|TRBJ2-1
TGTGCCAGCAGGAAGACTAAGGGGCGGGAGCAGTTCTTC
CASRKTKGREQFF
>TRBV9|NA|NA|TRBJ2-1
TGTGCCAGCAGCGTAGCCGAGTTTACAGGGTACAATGAGCAGTTCTTC
CASSVAEFTGYNEQFF
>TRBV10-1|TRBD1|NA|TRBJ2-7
TGCGCCAGCAGTGACTTCGGGACAGGGTCCCGCGAGCAGTACTTC
CASSDFGTGSREQYF
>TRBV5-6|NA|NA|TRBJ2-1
TGTGCCAGCAGCCCATATCGTGAGGGCCCCTACAATGAGCAGTTCTTC
CASSPYREGPYNEQFF
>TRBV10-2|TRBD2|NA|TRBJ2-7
TGCGCCAGCAGCACCAGTAGCGGGAGGTTACCCTACGAGCAGTACTTC
CASSTSSGRLPYEQYF
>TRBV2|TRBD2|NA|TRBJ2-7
TGTGCCAGCAGTGACCTAGCGGCATCCTACGAGCAGTACTTC
CASSDLAASYEQYF
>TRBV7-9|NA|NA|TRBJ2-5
TGTGCCAGCAGCTTCCACAGGGAAGAGACCCAGTACTTC
CASSFHREETQYF
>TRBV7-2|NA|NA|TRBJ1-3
TGTGCCAGCAGCAGCTGGGGGGGTCGTTCTGGAAACACCATATATTTT
CASSSWGGRSGNTIYF
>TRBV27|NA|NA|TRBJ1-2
TGTGCCAGCAGTTTTCTCCCGGGGGGGTCTAACTATGGCTACACCTTC
CASSFLPGGSNYGYTF
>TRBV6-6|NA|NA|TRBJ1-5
TGTGCCAGCAGTTACTCTACGGGGACCAATCAGCCCCAGCATTTT
CASSYSTGTNQPQHF
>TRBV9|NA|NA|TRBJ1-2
TGTGCCAGCAGCCCCCAGAGGGGGAAGACTAACTATGGCTACACCTTC
CASSPQRGKTNYGYTF
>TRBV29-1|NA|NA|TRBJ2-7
TGCAGCGTTACCACATTGGGGGAGCAGTACTTC
CSVTTLGEQYF
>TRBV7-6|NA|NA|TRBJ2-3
TGTGCCAGCCGGGGGAGCTTTACTAGCACAGATACGCAGTATTTT
CASRGSFTSTDTQYF
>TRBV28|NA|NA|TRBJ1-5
TGTGCCAGCAGTTCCATATATGGGAGGCCCAATCAGCCCCAGCATTTT
CASSSIYGRPNQPQHF
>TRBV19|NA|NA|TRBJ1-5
TGTGCCAGTAGTATCGGTTGGGGGTATCAGCCCCAGCATTTT
CASSIGWGYQPQHF
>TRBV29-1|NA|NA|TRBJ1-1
TGCAGCGTTGAGGGGCAGGGTTTGTACACTGAAGCTTTCTTT
CSVEGQGLYTEAFF
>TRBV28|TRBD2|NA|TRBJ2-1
TGTGCCAGCAGTCTCTCTAGCGGGTACTACAATGAGCAGTTCTTC
CASSLSSGYYNEQFF
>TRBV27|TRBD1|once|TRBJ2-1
TGTGCCAGCAGTTATCGGGACAGCGAAGGGTACAATGAGCAGTTCTTC
CASSYRDSEGYNEQFF
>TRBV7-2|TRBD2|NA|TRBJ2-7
TGTGCCAGCAGCTTACTAGCGGGAGGGCCGAACGAGCAGTACTTC
CASSLLAGGPNEQYF
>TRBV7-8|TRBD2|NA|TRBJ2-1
TGTGCCAGCAGCCCGGGACTAGCGGGAGGGATTTACAATGAGCAGTTCTTC
CASSPGLAGGIYNEQFF
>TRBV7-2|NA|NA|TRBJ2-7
TGTGCCAGCAGCACCCGGACGTACGAGCAGTACTTC
CASSTRTYEQYF
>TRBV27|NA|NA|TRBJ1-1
TGTGCCAGCAGTTTACGGGGGATGGGCACTGAAGCTTTCTTT
CASSLRGMGTEAFF
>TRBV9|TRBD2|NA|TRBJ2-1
TGTGCCAGCAGCGTAGTGGCTAGCGGGAGTCTCTATGAGCAGTTCTTC
CASSVVASGSLYEQFF
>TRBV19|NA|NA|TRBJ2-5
TGTGCCAGTAGAGGGGGAGCGGGCCAAGAGACCCAGTACTTC
CASRGGAGQETQYF
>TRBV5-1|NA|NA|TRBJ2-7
TGCGCCAGCAGCTTGGAACAGGGAGCCTACGAGCAGTACTTC
CASSLEQGAYEQYF
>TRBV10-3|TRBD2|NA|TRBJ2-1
TGTGCCATCAGAGACGGACTAGCGGGAGGCTACAATGAGCAGTTCTTC
CAIRDGLAGGYNEQFF
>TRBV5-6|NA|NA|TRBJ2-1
TGTGCCAGCAGCTTGGTGGGGGTAGGACTCTTGATGGGCAATGAGCAGTTCTTC
CASSLVGVGLLMGNEQFF
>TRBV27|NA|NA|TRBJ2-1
TGTGCCAGCAGTTTATCGACAGGACCCAATGAGCAGTTCTTC
CASSLSTGPNEQFF
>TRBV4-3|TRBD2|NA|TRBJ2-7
TGCGCCAGCAGCCCTAGGGCGGGAGCATCCTACGAGCAGTACTTC
CASSPRAGASYEQYF
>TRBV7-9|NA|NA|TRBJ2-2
TGTGCCAGCAGCTCCCAGGGCGGGGAGCTGTTTTTT
CASSSQGGELFF
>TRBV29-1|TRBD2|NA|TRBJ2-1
TGCAGCGTTGTGGGTTTAGCGGGAGTGGGCTACAATGAGCAGTTCTTC
CSVVGLAGVGYNEQFF
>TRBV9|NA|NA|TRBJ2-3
TGTGCCAGCAGCCCAGGGGGGAGGACCGCAGATACGCAGTATTTT
CASSPGGRTADTQYF
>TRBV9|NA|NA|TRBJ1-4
TGTGCCAGCAGCGCCCAAGCTGCAACTAATGAAAAACTGTTTTTT
CASSAQAATNEKLFF